Following are 28 T cell receptor beta chains from one sample sequenced in a study of neurological immune-mediated disorders. TCRdb reanalysed the 5' RACE reads using MiXCR and keeps one entry per CDR3 protein. The sample includes roughly 48,000 distinct CDR3 sequences, about 13% of them seen just once. Sample time point: longitudinal time-point 3. The specimen sequenced was PBMCs. The receptors come from a male donor with HTLV-1-associated myelopathy (HAM/TSP).

This clonotype was counted ten times or more. This sequence joins TRBV6-6 and TRBJ2-1; 10 bases align to TRBD2. Unmatched junction bases numbered 7, after V lost 4 bases and J lost 7 bases. Germline V CDR1 and CDR2: MNHNY, SVGAGI (reference sequence). CDR3 length equals 15 residues. In nucleotides, the CDR3 is TGTGCCAGCAGTTCCCCCCCAGCGGGGGGGAATGAGCAGTTCTTC. Amino acids: CASSSPPAGGNEQFF.

This clonotype appeared many times. V and J are TRBV7-2 and TRBJ2-2; D gene uncertain. The CDR3 is 15 residues long. Deletions cut 1 base from V and 1 base from J, with 7 bases between. CDR1 SGHTA and CDR2 FQGNSA come from the germline V gene. The CDR3 is CASSLVLWNTGELFF. In DNA, the CDR3 is TGTGCCAGCAGCTTAGTACTCTGGAACACCGGGGAGCTGTTTTTT.

This clonotype was recorded many times. The chain is built from TRBV12-3 or TRBV12-4 and TRBJ1-4; D is ambiguous. This CDR3 contains 13 residues. V lost 5 bases and J 11 bases, leaving 15 bases between the germline ends. The CDR3, as DNA: TGTGCCAGCAGTATTCGGGGTCAAGGTAAACTGTTTTTT. Its protein is CASSIRGQGKLFF.

This clonotype has at least ten counts. The chain links TRBV11-2 to TRBJ2-4; no clear D. The CDR3 has 14 residues. V was clipped by 2 bases and J by 9 bases, with 14 bases between them. CDR1 SGHAT and CDR2 FQNNGV come from the germline V gene. The CDR3 protein is CASSLHLERSIQYF. In DNA, the CDR3 is TGTGCCAGCAGCTTACACCTGGAACGGAGCATTCAGTACTTC.

This clonotype was detected a few times. The junction shows a germline mismatch at one end, possibly a read error. The V and J genes are TRBV27 and TRBJ2-2; D might be TRBD1 (6 bases). The CDR3 is 11 residues long. The V gene's germline CDR1 is MNHEY and CDR2 SMNVEV (reference sequence). DNA of the CDR3: TGTGCCAGCAGTTTTAACAGGGAGATGTTTTTT. Encoded protein: CASSFNREMFF.

This clonotype was counted ten times or more. The chain combines TRBV5-1 with TRBJ1-4; 8 nucleotides match TRBD1. V lost 0 bases, J lost 8 bases, and 3 bases stayed unmatched. The CDR3 is made up of 14 amino acids. Germline CDR1 is SGHRS and CDR2 is YFSETQ. The CDR3 sequence: CASSLGGQEEKLFF. CDR3 sequence (DNA): TGCGCCAGCAGCTTGGGGGGACAGGAGGAAAAACTGTTTTTT.

This clonotype has only one observation. The chain recombines TRBV20-1 with TRBJ2-5; the D gene is possibly TRBD2 (5 bases). The CDR3 contains 16 residues. Germline-derived CDR1 and CDR2 are DFQATT and SNEGSKA (reference sequence). Trimming pared 2 bases from V and 4 bases from J, leaving 20 bases between. The CDR3 nucleotides read TGCAGTGCTAGAATCGAGGGCCTCAGACTGGCAGAGACCCAGTACTTC. Its protein product is CSARIEGLRLAETQYF.

This clonotype was recorded many times. The CDR3 DNA reads TGTGCCACCAGCAGAGAAGGGGGATCCTACGAGCAGTACTTC. Residues: CATSREGGSYEQYF. This chain uses TRBV15 with TRBJ2-7, with a possible D match to TRBD1 (6 bases). V shed 0 bases and J shed 1 base, with 7 bases lying between them. The CDR3 consists of 14 residues. Germline CDR1 and CDR2: LNHNV and YYDKDF (reference sequence).

This clonotype showed up many times. The chain couples TRBV27 to TRBJ1-1, with 8 bases lining up with TRBD1. The CDR3 contains 15 residues. Germline CDR1 MNHEY, CDR2 SMNVEV (reference sequence). The ends lost 6 bases at V and 5 bases at J; junction bases unmatched: 11. The DNA of the CDR3 is TGTGCCAGCAGCCTACAGGGGGGACTTTTGACTGAAGCTTTCTTT. The encoded protein is CASSLQGGLLTEAFF.

This clonotype was detected ten times or more. J is TRBJ1-6 and V is TRBV12-3 or TRBV12-4, with 7 positions matching TRBD1. CDR3 length: 13 residues. Unmatched junction bases numbered 2, after V lost 6 bases and J lost 6 bases. The CDR3 bases are TGTGCCAGCAGGGGACAGAGTAATTCACCCCTCCACTTT. Translated: CASRGQSNSPLHF.

This clonotype was counted many times. The V call is TRBV9, the J call TRBJ2-1, with D unclear. The CDR3 has 17 residues. V lost 0 bases and J 0 bases, leaving 13 bases between the germline ends. Germline V gene lookup returns CDR1 SGDLS and CDR2 YYNGEE. DNA of the CDR3: TGTGCCAGCAGCGTAGAAGCTCAATTTAGCTCCTACAATGAGCAGTTCTTC. Protein sequence: CASSVEAQFSSYNEQFF.

This clonotype showed up many times. The V gene is TRBV28, the J gene TRBJ2-5; 13 bases match TRBD2. V dropped 5 bases and J dropped 3; count of bases not matched to a gene: 6. The CDR3 is 16 amino acids. Germline CDR1 and CDR2: MDHEN and SYDVKM. CDR3 residues: CASSPPGLAGEETQYF. DNA of the CDR3: TGTGCCAGCAGTCCCCCCGGACTAGCGGGGGAAGAGACCCAGTACTTC.

This clonotype was detected only a few times. The chain employs TRBV5-5 and TRBJ1-1; the D is unclear. The CDR3 loop spans 16 amino acids. Trimming removed 4 bases from V and 0 bases from J, with 16 bases in between. Germline assignment: CDR1 SGHKS and CDR2 YYEKEE (reference sequence). The CDR3 reads CASSPLTRKVNTEAFF. Written as DNA, the CDR3 is TGTGCCAGCAGCCCCCTGACCCGGAAGGTGAACACTGAAGCTTTCTTT. Based on the CDR3 plus reference TRBV5-5 and TRBJ1-1, the full variable domain is DAGVTQSPTHLIKTRGQQVTLRCSPISGHKSVSWYQQVLGQGPQFIFQYYEKEERGRGNFPDRFSARQFPNYSSELNVNALLLGDSALYLCASSPLTRKVNTEAFFGQGTRLTVV.

This clonotype was recorded many times. CDR3 protein: CASSFSGQTTDTQYF. The CDR3 bases are TGTGCCAGCAGTTTCTCAGGACAGACCACAGATACGCAGTATTTT. The V call is TRBV12-3 or TRBV12-4, the J call TRBJ2-3; tentatively, D is TRBD1 (6 bases). This CDR3 has 15 amino acids. Trimming shortened V by 3 bases and J by 2 bases, and 12 bases separated the two germline ends.

In this sample, this clonotype turned up many times. The genes are TRBV5-1 and TRBJ2-3, with 12 nucleotides matching TRBD2. The CDR3 spans 16 residues. Germline CDR1 and CDR2: SGHRS and YFSETQ. The J segment lost 0 bases and the V segment lost 4 bases, leaving 3 bases of the junction unmatched. The CDR3 region has the DNA TGCGCCAGCAGCGGAACTAGCGGGGGGAGCACAGATACGCAGTATTTT. This codes for CASSGTSGGSTDTQYF.

This clonotype was detected many times. The chain combines TRBV20-1 with TRBJ2-1, with TRBD2 matching over 8 bases. Looked up from germline, CDR1 is DFQATT and CDR2 is SNEGSKA (reference sequence). V dropped 0 bases and J dropped 5; count of bases not matched to a gene: 3. The CDR3 has 14 residues. The CDR3 spells CSARDSGVDNEQFF. The CDR3 DNA reads as TGCAGTGCTAGAGATAGCGGGGTAGACAATGAGCAGTTCTTC.

This clonotype was found a few times. V usage is TRBV20-1 and J usage is TRBJ2-1; D is unclear. Trimming removed 0 bases from V and 8 bases from J, with 20 bases in between. Germline V lookup: CDR1 DFQATT, CDR2 SNEGSKA (reference sequence). CDR3 length: 16 residues. The CDR3 loop reads CSARDYRLAVADEQFF. In DNA, the CDR3 is TGCAGTGCTAGAGACTATAGACTTGCCGTCGCCGATGAGCAGTTCTTC.

This sequence joins TRBV5-1 and TRBJ1-5, with TRBD1 as a possible D gene (6 bases). The CDR3 spans 14 residues. With 0 bases removed from V and 7 bases from J, the gap between germline ends came to 11 bases. Germline V gives CDR1 SGHRS, CDR2 YFSETQ. In DNA, the CDR3 is TGCGCCAGCAGCTTGGGGGGGGCGCAGCAGCCCCAGCATTTT. Translated: CASSLGGAQQPQHF.

In its sample, this clonotype was seen many times. The chain links TRBV6-5 to TRBJ2-5, with TRBD1 matching 9 bases. The V and J ends lost 2 bases and 2 bases, in that order; junction bases with no gene match: 3. The CDR3 has 15 residues. From germline, CDR1 is MNHEY and CDR2 SVGAGI. This CDR3 reads CASSYNRGRQETQYF. The CDR3, as DNA: TGTGCCAGCAGTTACAACAGGGGGCGGCAAGAGACCCAGTACTTC.

This clonotype was counted at least ten times. The chain carries TRBV4-3 and TRBJ1-2, with D maybe TRBD1 (5 bases). Germline-derived CDR1 and CDR2 are LGHNA and YSLEER. The CDR3 has 14 residues. V was cut by 4 bases and J by 4 bases, with 13 bases left in between. The CDR3 region is CASSRVGGGYGYTF. The CDR3 DNA reads as TGCGCCAGCAGCCGCGTCGGGGGAGGCTATGGCTACACCTTC.

This clonotype was seen many times. This sequence joins TRBV5-1 and TRBJ1-6, with a tentative D call TRBD1 (5 bases). The length of the CDR3 is 17 residues. Trimming stripped 1 base from V and 3 bases from J, with 14 bases between. The V gene's germline CDR1 is SGHRS and CDR2 YFSETQ. CDR3 sequence (DNA): TGCGCCAGCAGCTTGCTAAGGGGAGATTTCTATAATTCACCCCTCCACTTT. As protein: CASSLLRGDFYNSPLHF.

Regarding this clonotype: This may come from a read error, since a much larger clone is one base off. The rearrangement uses TRBV7-6 and TRBJ1-5; D remains unclear. Germline CDR1 reads SGHVS; CDR2 reads FNYEAQ. The ends were cut back, 5 bases at V and 6 bases at J, with 14 bases in the middle. The CDR3 totals 14 residues. CDR3 sequence: CASSPVTCGQPQHF. In DNA form, the CDR3 reads TGTGCCAGCAGCCCTGTGACATGTGGTCAGCCCCAGCATTTT.

This clonotype was recorded at least ten times. The chain couples TRBV20-1 to TRBJ2-6; D perhaps matches TRBD2 (6 bases). The V end lost 6 bases, the J end lost 0 bases, and 18 bases lay between the germline ends. This CDR3 region has 17 residues. Germline V CDR1 and CDR2: DFQATT, SNEGSKA (reference sequence). The CDR3 here is CSAGPGTSRSGANVLTF. CDR3 bases: TGCAGTGCCGGCCCCGGGACTTCCCGCTCTGGGGCCAACGTCCTGACTTTC.

This clonotype was counted many times. The V and J genes are TRBV24-1 and TRBJ1-2; maybe TRBD1 (5 bases). V lost 5 bases and J lost 5, with 14 bases in between. This CDR3 is 14 amino acids long. Germline V gene sequence: CDR1 KGHDR, CDR2 SFDVKD. This chain's CDR3 is CATSGGSGYYGYTF. In DNA, the CDR3 is TGTGCCACCAGTGGGGGGAGCGGATATTATGGCTACACCTTC.

This clonotype was seen many times. The chain uses TRBV5-6 and TRBJ2-3; D unclear. Trimming removed 4 bases at V and 4 bases at J, with 13 bases between. CDR1 is SGHDT, CDR2 YYEEEE, per germline. There are 14 residues in the CDR3. This CDR3 is CASSPRWSADTQYF. CDR3 nucleotides: TGTGCCAGCAGCCCCCGGTGGTCCGCAGATACGCAGTATTTT.

This clonotype was seen repeatedly, ten times or more. V is TRBV20-1 and J is TRBJ1-2, with D tentatively TRBD1 (5 bases). The germline V and J ends were trimmed by 1 base and 7 bases, with 16 bases remaining between them. This CDR3 region has 14 residues. CDR1 and CDR2 from the germline V gene are DFQATT and SNEGSKA (reference sequence). CDR3 sequence (DNA): TGCAGTGCTAGAGTCGTAGAGGGGCTCGGTGGCTACACCTTC. Translated: CSARVVEGLGGYTF.

This clonotype was picked up many times. CDR3 nucleotide sequence: TGTGCCAGCGCCCTCGGGACAGGGACTTATGGTACTGAAGCTTTCTTT. Translating gives CASALGTGTYGTEAFF. This sequence joins TRBV12-3 or TRBV12-4 and TRBJ1-1, with 9 bases lining up with TRBD1. The CDR3 extends over 16 amino acids. With V trimmed by 8 bases and J by 5 bases, 15 bases remained unmatched.

The sample holds many counts of this clonotype. The chain has TRBV20-1 and TRBJ2-5, with 8 bases aligning to TRBD2. With 4 bases clipped from V and 9 bases from J, the junction kept 13 bases outside the gene matches. Germline CDR1 reads DFQATT; CDR2 reads SNEGSKA (reference sequence). The CDR3 runs 14 residues. CDR3 sequence (DNA): TGCAGTGCTATCCACGGCGGGGGGCCTGGGGCCCAGTACTTC. It yields the protein CSAIHGGGPGAQYF.